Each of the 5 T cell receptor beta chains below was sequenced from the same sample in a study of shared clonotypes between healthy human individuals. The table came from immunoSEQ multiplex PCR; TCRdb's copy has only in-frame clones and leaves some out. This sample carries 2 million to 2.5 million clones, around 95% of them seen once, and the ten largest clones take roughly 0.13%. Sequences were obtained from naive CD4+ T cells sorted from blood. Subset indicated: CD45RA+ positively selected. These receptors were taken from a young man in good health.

CDR3 region: CASTSTRGGYF. DNA of the CDR3: TGTGCCAGCACGAGTACCAGGGGCGGGTACTTC. The chain is built from TRBV2 and TRBJ2-5, with D tentatively TRBD1 (6 bases). Germline V gene lookup returns CDR1 SNHLY and CDR2 FYNNEI. The ends were cut back, 7 bases at V and 13 bases at J, with 16 bases in the middle. CDR3 length: 11 residues. The whole variable domain, remainder taken from reference TRBV2 and TRBJ2-5, is EPEVTQTPSHQVTQMGQEVILRCVPISNHLYFYWYRQILGQKVEFLVSFYNNEISEKSEIFDDQFSVERPDGSNFTLKIRSTKLEDSAMYFCASTSTRGGYFGPGTRLLVL.

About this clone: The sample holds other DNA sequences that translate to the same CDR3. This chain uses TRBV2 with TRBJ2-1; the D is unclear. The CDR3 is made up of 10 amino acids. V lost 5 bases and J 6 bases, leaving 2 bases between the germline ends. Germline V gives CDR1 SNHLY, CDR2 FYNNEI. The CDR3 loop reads CASSSNEQFF. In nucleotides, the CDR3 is TGTGCCAGCAGTAGCAATGAGCAGTTCTTC.

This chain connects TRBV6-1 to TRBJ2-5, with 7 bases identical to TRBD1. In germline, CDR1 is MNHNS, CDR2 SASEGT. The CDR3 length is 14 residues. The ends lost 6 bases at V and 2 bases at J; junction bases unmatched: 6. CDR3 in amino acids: CASRRGTAQETQYF. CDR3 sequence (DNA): TGTGCCAGCAGGAGGGGGACAGCACAAGAGACCCAGTACTTC.

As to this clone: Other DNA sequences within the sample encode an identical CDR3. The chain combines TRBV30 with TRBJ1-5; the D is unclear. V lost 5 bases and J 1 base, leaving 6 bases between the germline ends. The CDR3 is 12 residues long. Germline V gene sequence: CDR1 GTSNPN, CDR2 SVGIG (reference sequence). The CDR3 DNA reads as TGTGCCTGGGGTGAGAGCAATCAGCCCCAGCATTTT. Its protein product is CAWGESNQPQHF.

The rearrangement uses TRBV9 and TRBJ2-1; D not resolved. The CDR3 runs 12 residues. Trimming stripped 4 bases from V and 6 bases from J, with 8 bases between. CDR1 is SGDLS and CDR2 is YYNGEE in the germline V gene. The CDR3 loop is CASSPPSNEQFF. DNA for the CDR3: TGTGCCAGCAGCCCTCCGAGCAATGAGCAGTTCTTC.